This record looks at one T cell receptor beta chain sequence and its context. This clone was observed once. Its binding antigen is unknown. No qualities accompany the bases; no much larger clone lies one base away. These data are taken from a study of T cell changes during pregnancy in multiple sclerosis (dated by TCRdb to between 2018 and 2020). Broadly, across the study: The study looked at changes in the T cell repertoire across pregnancy in women with multiple sclerosis.

The CDR3 starts with the cysteine, ends with the phenylalanine, and has 16 residues. The CDR3 DNA has 48 bases and is translated from base 1. Between the V and J ends, shortened by 5 bases and 0 bases respectively, the junction contains 15 bases. CDR1 and CDR2, looked up from the germline V gene (reference sequence), are SEHNR and FQNEAQ. Libraries were built with the immunoSEQ multiplex PCR assay. As stored in TCRdb, this immuneACCESS dataset retains in-frame rearrangements with V and J assigned. A fraction of the clones does not appear; measured against another copy, unresolved V genes explain less than half of the discrepancy, and the remainder lacks a known reason. The sample table records tens of thousands of clones; around 94% of these occur just once. 3% to 3.5% of the sample goes to the ten largest clones.

The origin of this receptor is a female donor with multiple sclerosis, enrolled in a pregnancy study. Sequencing was performed on CD8+ T cells from peripheral blood mononuclear cells, taken in the third trimester of pregnancy. The chain is made from TRBV7-9 and TRBJ2-3; TRBD2 might be the D gene, on 6 matching bases. In nucleotides, the sequence is TGTGCCAGCAGCCCGGCGGAGGGGCGTAGCACAGATACGCAGTATTTT. It codes for CASSPAEGRSTDTQYF. The full variable domain, completed from the reference TRBV7-9 and TRBJ2-3 proteins outside the CDR3, reads DTGVSQNPRHKITKRGQNVTFRCDPISEHNRLYWYRQTLGQGPEFLTYFQNEAQLEKSRLLSDRFSAERPKGSFSTLEIQRTEQGDSAMYLCASSPAEGRSTDTQYFGPGTRLTVL.